The 11 T cell receptor beta chains below come from one sample, sequenced in a study of neoadjuvant anti-PD-1 for oral cavity cancer. Only in-frame clones appear in the TCRdb table, and some are missing; sequencing was by immunoSEQ multiplex PCR. The table has under 15,000 clones, roughly 74% seen once. Time point specified: after neoadjuvant nivolumab, at surgical resection. The input for sequencing was PBMCs, taken after nivolumab (anti-PD-1) treatment. The receptors stem from a person aged 35-79 years with oral cavity squamous cell carcinoma.

The chain joins TRBV6-5 to TRBJ1-4, with D unresolved. Per the germline V gene, CDR1 is MNHEY and CDR2 is SVGAGI. This CDR3 comprises 13 residues. V lost 5 bases, J lost 7 bases, and 11 bases lay in between. Here the CDR3 reads CASSRQLGEKLFF. For the CDR3, the DNA is TGTGCCAGCAGTCGGCAATTGGGTGAAAAACTGTTTTTT.

This chain connects TRBV9 to TRBJ2-5, with D possibly matching TRBD2 (6 bases). CDR1 and CDR2 (germline): SGDLS, YYNGEE. This CDR3 comprises 13 residues. V dropped 0 bases and J dropped 5 bases, with 8 bases sitting between them. The CDR3 bases are TGTGCCAGCAGCGTAGGGGGAGGTGAGACCCAGTACTTC. Amino acids: CASSVGGGETQYF.

The chain is built from TRBV28 and TRBJ1-4; TRBD1 is a possible D gene (5 bases). Trimming left V 2 bases short and J 8 bases short, with 9 bases between. The CDR3 loop spans 13 amino acids. Germline V gene sequence: CDR1 MDHEN, CDR2 SYDVKM. The CDR3 is CASSLGGVEKLFF. CDR3 nucleotide sequence: TGTGCCAGCAGTTTAGGAGGGGTCGAAAAACTGTTTTTT.

The V and J genes are TRBV2 and TRBJ2-3; D is perhaps TRBD2 (7 bases). Germline CDR1 reads SNHLY; CDR2 reads FYNNEI. The CDR3 extends over 14 amino acids. Trimming pared 6 bases from V and 1 base from J, leaving 11 bases between. DNA of the CDR3: TGTGCCAGCAGGCAGGGGAGGGGCACAGATACGCAGTATTTT. Amino acids: CASRQGRGTDTQYF.

The V call is TRBV6-6, the J call TRBJ2-3; perhaps TRBD2 as D (5 bases). Deletions cut 10 bases from V and 7 bases from J, with 15 bases between. The CDR3 is 12 amino acids. Germline lookup yields CDR1 MNHNY and CDR2 SVGAGI (reference sequence). CDR3 nucleotides: TGTGCCATAGGGAGAGCGGACTATACGCAGTATTTT. Translation: CAIGRADYTQYF.

The chain links TRBV10-2 to TRBJ2-1, with 7 bases aligning to TRBD2. V dropped 6 bases and J dropped 14; count of bases not matched to a gene: 13. The CDR3 extends over 13 amino acids. In germline, CDR1 is WSHSY, CDR2 SAAADI. The CDR3 loop is CASRPPWEGEEFF. As DNA, the CDR3 is TGCGCCAGCAGACCCCCATGGGAGGGAGAGGAGTTCTTC.

This clone occurred a few times. The V gene is TRBV2, the J gene TRBJ1-4; D gene uncertain. Trimming removed 6 bases at V and 7 bases at J, with 18 bases between. The CDR3 is 15 amino acids. CDR1 is SNHLY, CDR2 FYNNEI, per germline. The CDR3, as DNA: TGTGCCAGCAGCGTTATTTACTTAGGTGGTGAAAAACTGTTTTTT. Protein: CASSVIYLGGEKLFF.

This chain connects TRBV5-5 to TRBJ2-1, with D maybe TRBD1 (6 bases). Trimming pared 5 bases from V and 12 bases from J, leaving 18 bases between. Germline V gene data show CDR1 as SGHKS and CDR2 as YYEKEE (reference sequence). CDR3 size: 13 residues. CDR3 sequence reads: CASSQVGGLGQFF. Written as DNA, the CDR3 is TGTGCCAGCAGTCAAGTTGGGGGCCTGGGGCAGTTCTTC.

The rearrangement links TRBV30 to TRBJ2-5; tentatively, D is TRBD1 (5 bases). CDR3 size: 12 residues. V lost 8 bases, J lost 7 bases, and 17 bases lay in between. From germline, CDR1 is GTSNPN and CDR2 SVGIG (reference sequence). As DNA, the CDR3 is TGTGCCCGCCAGGGCATTAAGGGGACCCAGTACTTC. It translates to CARQGIKGTQYF.

This chain joins TRBV12-5 and TRBJ2-1, with D maybe TRBD2 (6 bases). Deletions cut 1 base from V and 9 bases from J, with 10 bases between. The CDR3 runs 13 residues. Germline V gives CDR1 LGHNT, CDR2 FRNRAP. This CDR3 is CASGLAPGGEQFF. CDR3 nucleotides: TGTGCTAGTGGTTTGGCACCCGGGGGTGAGCAGTTCTTC.

This chain joins TRBV28 and TRBJ1-4; no clear D gene. The CDR3 spans 14 residues. V gave up 8 bases and J gave up 8 bases, with 18 bases separating them. CDR1 and CDR2 (germline): MDHEN, SYDVKM. The CDR3 spells CASRPAGPSEKLFF. The CDR3 region has the DNA TGTGCCAGCCGACCCGCGGGTCCTAGCGAAAAACTGTTTTTT.